The 6 T cell receptor beta chains below all came from one sample that was sequenced in a study of T-cell reconstitution after alpha-beta-depleted transplantation in children. TCRbeta library preparation incorporated unique molecular identifiers. From the PCR reads, TCRdb called clonotypes with MiXCR, one entry per CDR3 protein. The sample has some 490,000 distinct CDR3 sequences; about 12% are singletons. The source material was PBMCs from the stem cell graft donor, sampled from the stem cell graft. The receptors originated from a human donor who donated a stem cell graft to a child with combined immunodeficiency.

This clonotype has ten or more counts. This chain connects TRBV29-1 to TRBJ2-3; D gene ambiguous. In germline, CDR1 is SQVTM, CDR2 ANQGSEA. The CDR3 is made up of 13 amino acids. V dropped 3 bases and J dropped 0 bases, with 7 bases sitting between them. In nucleotides, the CDR3 is TGCAGCGTTGACGGATCTAGCACAGATACGCAGTATTTT. Translating gives CSVDGSSTDTQYF.

This clonotype was recorded at least ten times. This chain uses TRBV12-3 or TRBV12-4 with TRBJ2-5; a possible D gene is TRBD2 (6 bases). Trimming removed 2 bases at V and 5 bases at J, with 6 bases between. This CDR3 has 12 amino acids. CDR3 in DNA: TGTGCCAGCAGTTTACGGGGGGAGACCCAGTACTTC. It translates to CASSLRGETQYF.

The CDR3 nucleotides are TGCGCCAGCAGCCAAGGGTGGGATGGAAGCTCCTACAATGAGCAGTTCTTC. Translating it yields CASSQGWDGSSYNEQFF. The chain joins TRBV4-1 to TRBJ2-1; D remains ambiguous. The CDR3 is 17 amino acids. V was trimmed by 1 base and J by 0 bases, leaving 13 bases between them. The germline gives CDR1 MGHRA, CDR2 YSYEKL.

J is TRBJ2-1 and V is TRBV7-9; no reliable D call. Germline loops: CDR1 SEHNR, CDR2 FQNEAQ (reference sequence). The V end was cut by 5 bases, the J end by 4 bases, with 15 bases between. The CDR3 is made up of 15 amino acids. The CDR3 bases are TGTGCCAGCAGCCTCCTTTCGAGTATTTACAATGAGCAGTTCTTC. It translates to CASSLLSSIYNEQFF.

The V and J genes are TRBV6-1 and TRBJ2-5; D possibly corresponds to TRBD2 (6 bases). Germline loops: CDR1 MNHNS, CDR2 SASEGT. With 0 bases removed from V and 4 bases from J, the gap between germline ends came to 12 bases. The CDR3 sequence is 15 residues long. The CDR3 is CASSEARGFTETQYF. The CDR3 DNA is TGTGCCAGCAGTGAAGCACGGGGGTTCACAGAGACCCAGTACTTC.

This chain connects TRBV25-1 to TRBJ1-1; D remains ambiguous. The CDR3 totals 10 residues. Germline assignment: CDR1 MGHDK and CDR2 SYGVNS. Trimming shortened V by 10 bases and J by 7 bases, and 10 bases separated the two germline ends. DNA of the CDR3: TGTGCCACCCGGACGGATGAAGCTTTCTTT. Translating gives CATRTDEAFF.